This TCR beta chain was recovered during a study of T cell responses to AZD1222 COVID-19 vaccine. The study, taken as a whole, reports: Compared with day 0, the breadth and depth of the Spike-specific TCR repertoire rose significantly after two doses of AZD1222. White British donors predominated, females outnumbered males, and clonal diversity was possibly underestimated.

Using immunoSEQ multiplex PCR, the repertoire was profiled, and TCRdb retains in-frame clones only, with some absent. The sample lists about 130,000 clones; 89% were seen once. CDR1 MNHEY and CDR2 SVGAGI come from the germline V gene. CDR3 size: 16 residues. V lost 0 bases and J lost 4, with 16 bases in between. In regard to this clone: Its antigen is undetermined.

Specimen: peripheral blood, collected 28 days after the second AZD1222 dose. The receptor's source is an adult who received the AZD1222 COVID-19 vaccine. The rearrangement uses TRBV6-5 and TRBJ2-7; tentative D call: TRBD1 (6 bases). CDR3 region: CASSYSIVGTTYEQYF. CDR3 nucleotide sequence: TGTGCCAGCAGTTACTCGATAGTCGGGACAACATACGAGCAGTACTTC.